This T cell receptor beta chain derives from a study of T cells in Graves' hyperthyroidism and ophthalmopathy (dated by TCRdb to about 2019). A note on the overall study: Peripheral blood samples were taken at the time of initial diagnosis, prior to any treatment. TCR V-J signatures able to tell the groups apart were searched for in a discovery cohort of 100 patients, of whom around 43 had Graves' ophthalmopathy and around 57 had stable Graves' hyperthyroidism. Prospective prediction of ophthalmopathy was tested in an independent validation cohort consisting of some 19 hyperthyroidism patients and more than 15 patients who later progressed to ophthalmopathy. The roughly 91 discovery patients were randomly divided into training and test sets at a 7:3 ratio. In addition, the study compared T-cell repertoires in thyroid tissue and in blood from roughly 6 Graves' hyperthyroidism patients. After blood sampling, hyperthyroidism patients were treated with methimazole at a starting dose of 30 mg daily, and ophthalmopathy patients were treated with high-dose intravenous methylprednisolone. According to the paper, TCR Vbeta CDR3 sequencing was carried out on more than 120 peripheral blood samples, which came from approximately 43 ophthalmopathy, around 74 hyperthyroidism and around 17 progressor patients. The paper's findings and limits, for the study overall: A model built on a 13 V-J signature distinguished ophthalmopathy from stable hyperthyroidism, reaching roughly 88% sensitivity and around 81% specificity in cross-validation and 80%/75% in testing. In validation, the model predicted progression to ophthalmopathy a median of around 6.5 months before onset, with over 60% sensitivity and about 72% specificity. No statistical method was used to set the sample size in advance, and investigators knew the group allocation. Blood samples also contained most of the expanded thyroid clonotypes (frequency above 0.001), which suggests that blood repertoires may reflect thyroid immune responses.

V loses 4 bases of germline sequence and J loses 3 bases, and the interval between the two ends is 15 bases. From the cysteine up to the phenylalanine, the CDR3 has a length of 14 residues. CDR3 DNA only is kept here, 42 bases in frame from base 1. As encoded in the germline V gene (reference sequence), CDR1 is DFQATT while CDR2 is SNEGSKA. This clonotype was seen repeatedly, ten times or more. No cognate antigen has been identified for it. No quality values exist for individual bases; no much larger clone is one base distant. The TCR beta CDR3 regions were amplified from the RNA transcripts. A first-round RT-PCR of the TCR CDR3 used the HTBI primer set with the Qiagen OneStep RT-PCR kit. The libraries were constructed in a second round of multiplex PCR and then size-selected and purified. Sequencing of the libraries was done on an Illumina HiSeq2000 using paired-end 100 bp reads. Regarding the original processing steps: Raw data were processed with SOAPnuke, discarding reads with adapters, uncalled bases, mean Phred below 15, or no exact constant-primer or identifier match. High-quality paired reads were merged using COPE v1.2.5, and each unique nucleotide sequence was defined as a clonotype. MiTCR v1.1 was used to align clonotypes to the IMGT TRBV, TRBD and TRBJ reference segments. The analysis was restricted to V-J combinations with a frequency above 0.0001, which together covered 99% to 99.2% of the repertoires. The TCS score was defined as F50 (clonal expansion) divided by E x V (chaos), with BLOSUM62-based TCRdist calculated between CDR3 peptides within each V-J. Welch's t-statistics and random forest reduced roughly 500 V-J features to roughly 13, which were used in a naive Bayes classifier (R e1071). TCRdb reworked the public reads: Q25 trimming with fastp, MiXCR clone assembly, productive beta chains retained. Entries are consolidated by CDR3 protein sequence, retaining the most common genes and DNA. What appears here as the V and J calls and clone size reflects TCRdb's work, not the paper's. The sample has 250,000 or so distinct CDR3 sequences on record, about 17% of them singletons. Around 30% of the sample lies in the top ten.

In the ophthalmopathy patients, disease was moderately to severely active, with a Clinical Activity Score of 3 or more, a NOSPECS grade of 4 or more, and a duration of less than 3 months. Any patient with an uncontrolled infection, another autoimmune disease, pregnancy or lactation was excluded. Diagnoses were based on clinical symptoms, serum thyroxine and TRAb, thyroid ultrasound and orbital computed tomography. PBMCs were isolated from about 9 ml of fresh peripheral blood by Ficoll-Paque density gradient centrifugation. Trizol reagent was used to extract total RNA, and RNA quality was then checked on an Agilent 2100 Bioanalyzer.

The TCR comes from a woman aged 18-29 years with Graves' ophthalmopathy. Sample: blood. The sequence links TRBV20-1 to TRBJ1-1; the D gene is unclear. At the DNA level, the sequence is TGCAGTGCTAACCCCCGGCAGTCGTACACTGAAGCTTTCTTT. It translates as CSANPRQSYTEAFF.